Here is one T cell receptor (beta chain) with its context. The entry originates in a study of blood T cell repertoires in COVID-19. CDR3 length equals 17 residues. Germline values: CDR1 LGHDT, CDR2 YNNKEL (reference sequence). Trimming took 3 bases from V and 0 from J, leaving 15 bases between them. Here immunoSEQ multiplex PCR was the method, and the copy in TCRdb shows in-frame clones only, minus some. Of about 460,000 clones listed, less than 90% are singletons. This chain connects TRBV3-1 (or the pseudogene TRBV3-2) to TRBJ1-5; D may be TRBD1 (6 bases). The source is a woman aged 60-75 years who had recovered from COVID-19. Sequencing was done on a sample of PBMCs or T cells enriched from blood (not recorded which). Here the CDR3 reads CASSQAGALYSNQPQHF. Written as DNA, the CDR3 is TGTGCCAGCAGCCAGGCAGGGGCCCTCTATAGCAATCAGCCCCAGCATTTT.